This TCR beta chain is drawn from a study of PD-1 blockade in classical Hodgkin lymphoma. Overall study: Intravenous nivolumab at 3 mg/kg was given to patients every 2 weeks.

Trimming cost V 1 base and J 7 bases, with 16 bases left between them. CDR3 length: 14 amino acids. Germline V gene data show CDR1 as GTSNPN and CDR2 as SVGIG (reference sequence). Patients all relapsed after autologous stem cell transplantation, and there was variation in brentuximab vedotin exposure. TCRdb's table, derived via immunoSEQ multiplex PCR, lists solely in-frame clones and lacks some. This sample carries 45,000 to 65,000 clones, just under 75% of them seen once, and the ten largest clones take about 15%. V usage is TRBV30 and J usage is TRBJ1-2; perhaps TRBD1 as D (5 bases). The material sequenced was peripheral blood mononuclear cells (PBMCs), taken before the second cycle of nivolumab. The source is a human donor with classical Hodgkin lymphoma. The DNA of the CDR3 is TGTGCCTGGAGTGAGGGACCAGGGAATCCTGGCTACACCTTC. It translates to CAWSEGPGNPGYTF.